This TCR beta chain was documented in a study of vaccination and CD4 T cells after COVID-19. The germline V gene encodes CDR1 MNHNS and CDR2 SASEGT. The CDR3 has 14 residues. The V and J ends lost 5 bases and 5 bases, in that order; junction bases with no gene match: 5. Once obtained from cultured CD4+ T cells, the DNA was sequenced using the Oncomine TCR Beta short-read assay. After culture, CD4+ T cells served as the source for genomic DNA extraction. TCRdb reanalysed the PCR reads using MiXCR and keeps one entry per CDR3 protein. The sample consists of about 5,600 distinct CDR3 sequences, 32% of them appearing once. This clonotype was counted a few times. What it recognizes is unknown. As for treatment: approximately nine-day PBMC culture with coronavirus spike peptide pools or control peptides (ViraFEST assay). Following expansion of antigen-specific T cells with peptide pools, ViraFEST then sequenced TCRs. Per-well cultures of 2 million or so PBMCs received around 10 IU/ml IL-2 and 9 to 10 ug/ml peptide pools.

The source material was CD4+ T cells from blood, cultured in vitro, sampled after SARS-CoV-2 vaccination. The chain couples TRBV6-1 to TRBJ2-7, with 11 bases matching TRBD2. This clonotype was obtained from a human donor who had recovered from COVID-19. The CDR3 nucleotides read TGTGCCAGCAGTCTTAGCGGGAGGGCCAACGAGCAGTACTTC. It encodes CASSLSGRANEQYF.